Listed below are T cell receptor beta chains from one sample, sequenced in a study of cytomegalovirus exposure and HLA in healthy donors. Assay used: immunoSEQ multiplex PCR; TCRdb lists only in-frame clones, some missing. The repertoire has approximately 190,000 clones, approximately 84% of them found once; the top ten carry roughly 7%. Material: PBMCs. The receptors shown here come from a man younger than 35 in good health and CMV-seropositive. Both conserved end residues are part of each CDR3. D genes are given only for firm matches. The size entry is marked missing in some rows and otherwise reads once, few, many or a size class.

V gene,J gene,clone size,D gene,CDR3 DNA,CDR3 protein
TRBV7-3,TRBJ1-2,-,TRBD1,TGTGCCAGCAGCTTAGCCGGGACAGGGGACTATGGCTACACCTTC,CASSLAGTGDYGYTF
TRBV7-2,TRBJ1-5,-,-,TGTGCCAGCAGCCCGGACATAGGTAATGGGCCCCAGCATTTT,CASSPDIGNGPQHF
TRBV25-1,TRBJ1-1,-,-,TGTGCCAGCAGTGAAGGAGCGAACACTGAAGCTTTCTTT,CASSEGANTEAFF
TRBV6-6,TRBJ2-1,-,TRBD2,TGTGCCAGCAGTTTGACTAGCGGGAGAACCTTGGGTGAGCAGTTCTTC,CASSLTSGRTLGEQFF
TRBV10-1,TRBJ1-5,-,TRBD1,TGCGCCAGCAGTGAAGCCTTCAGAGGGGGCCTTGGGCCCCAGCATTTT,CASSEAFRGGLGPQHF
TRBV10-3,TRBJ1-1,-,-,TGTGCCATTCTTCCGGGAGGCAGAACTACTGAAGCTTTCTTT,CAILPGGRTTEAFF
TRBV5-1,TRBJ2-7,-,TRBD1,TGCGCCAGCAGCTTCTCCGGACAGGCGGCTACCTACGAGCAGTACTTC,CASSFSGQAATYEQYF
TRBV9,TRBJ2-3,-,TRBD2,TGTGCCAGCAGCGTAGCTAGCGGGAGAGTGAGGGTGGATACGCAGTATTTT,CASSVASGRVRVDTQYF
TRBV6-5,TRBJ1-4,-,TRBD1,TGTGCCAGCAGGGGGGACAGGGAGTGGGAAAAACTGTTTTTT,CASRGDREWEKLFF
TRBV5-1,TRBJ1-1,few,-,TGCGCCAGCAGCTTGGACATTAACACTGAAGCTTTCTTT,CASSLDINTEAFF
TRBV7-3,TRBJ2-4,-,TRBD2,TGTGCCAGCAGCCCGAAGACTAGCGGGAATGTGTTAGGGGCCAAAAACATTCAGTACTTC,CASSPKTSGNVLGAKNIQYF
TRBV14,TRBJ2-1,-,-,TGTGCCAGCAGCTCGCTCGGAGGGGCTTCCTACAATGAGCAGTTCTTC,CASSSLGGASYNEQFF
TRBV5-1,TRBJ2-1,-,TRBD2,TGCGCCAGCAGCCCCTGGGGGACTATTGATGAGCAGTTCTTC,CASSPWGTIDEQFF
TRBV27,TRBJ2-7,few,-,TGTGCCAGCAGTTTGCAGGCCTCCTACGAGCAGTACTTC,CASSLQASYEQYF
TRBV11-2,TRBJ2-5,-,-,TGTGCCAGCAGCTTAGTGGAAGGGCCGGAGGTGGAGACCCAGTACTTC,CASSLVEGPEVETQYF
TRBV9,TRBJ1-1,-,-,TGTGCCAGCAGCGTGACAGGTTGGGACACTGAAGCTTTCTTT,CASSVTGWDTEAFF
TRBV10-3,TRBJ2-1,-,-,TGTGCCATCAGTGAGCCAAGGACTGGTCGGAATGAGCAGTTCTTC,CAISEPRTGRNEQFF
TRBV13,TRBJ1-2,-,-,TGTGCCAGCAGCTTAGACCGGAGGGGCTACACCTTC,CASSLDRRGYTF
TRBV5-1,TRBJ2-2,-,TRBD1,TGCGCCAGCAGCGGGACAGGGGCGATCGGGGAGCTGTTTTTT,CASSGTGAIGELFF
TRBV28,TRBJ2-7,-,-,TGTGCCAGCAGTTCTAACTGGGACATTAACGAGCAGTACTTC,CASSSNWDINEQYF